This entry features one T cell receptor (beta chain) sequence. Its matching antigen is unknown. This entry comes from a study of CD4 T cells in relation to SARS-CoV-2 and coronaviruses. Turning to the study itself: TCR beta CDR3s were sequenced after approximately 11-day antigen culture of PBMCs.

Findings and caveats of the study: Samples before the pandemic and after infection were not matched within any donor. This crossreactivity analysis covered spike protein alone, no other viral proteins.

Germline V CDR1 and CDR2: MNHEY, SVGAGI. The CDR3 is 16 amino acids. J gave up 9 bases and V 0 bases, and 6 bases lay outside the gene matches. The unexposed donors gave CD4+ T cells in about 2010-2019, prior to COVID-19. The cells were cultured for about 10 days before CD4+ T cells were isolated. Unexposed-donor CD4+ T cells were probed with SARS-CoV-2 S/N and four cold-coronavirus spikes, cells permitting. The protocol was immunoSEQ multiplex PCR, while the TCRdb copy is restricted to in-frame clones and leaves out a portion. The table includes tens of thousands of clones, 55% to 75% detected once. The rearrangement links TRBV6-5 to TRBJ2-1, with 12 bases identical to TRBD2. The sequence was obtained from a human donor in good health. The source material was CD4+ T cells from PBMCs, cultured in vitro. The chain's CDR3 is CASSYSSASGRGEQFF. The DNA of the CDR3 is TGTGCCAGCAGTTACTCCAGTGCTAGCGGGAGGGGTGAGCAGTTCTTC.